The source of this T cell receptor beta chain is a study of T cells in Graves' hyperthyroidism and ophthalmopathy. Study-wide background: Before any treatment, at initial diagnosis, peripheral blood was collected. The study's findings and limits: Blood samples included most of the expanded thyroid clonotypes exceeding 0.001.

Note on this clonotype: What it recognizes is unknown.

Amplification targeted TCR beta CDR3 regions from RNA transcripts. TCR CDR3 underwent first-round RT-PCR with the HTBI primer set. TCRdb independently ran MiXCR on the multiplex PCR reads; one entry per CDR3 protein. This sample has fewer than 900,000 distinct CDR3 sequences, with around 20% found just once. The sequence derives from a woman in her fifties or sixties with Graves' hyperthyroidism that later progressed to Graves' ophthalmopathy. Input material: blood.

In DNA, the CDR3 is TGTGCCAGCAGCGTAGGGAGGACGCCTAGCACAGATACGCAGTATTTT. It translates to CASSVGRTPSTDTQYF. The chain recombines TRBV9 with TRBJ2-3; possible D gene TRBD2, 5 bases. Germline loops: CDR1 SGDLS, CDR2 YYNGEE. The CDR3 contains 16 residues. V shed 0 bases and J shed 0 bases, with 11 bases lying between them.